A selection of T cell receptor beta chains follows, all from one sample in a study of siplizumab effects on memory and regulatory T cells. Sequencing was performed with immunoSEQ multiplex PCR; in TCRdb, only in-frame clones are kept and a portion is missing. This sample has 120,000 or so clones, with roughly 92% found just once. The sequenced sample was CD4+ T cells sorted from blood. The receptors here all came from a human donor in good health. CDR3s include the opening cysteine and the closing phenylalanine or tryptophan. The D gene is left open where the match is weak. A row's size may be missing; if present it is once, few, many or a size class.

D gene: -
clone size: -
J gene: TRBJ2-7
V gene: TRBV6-5
CDR3 DNA: TGTGCCAGCAGCCCGACGCGAGCCTACGAGCAGTACTTC
CDR3 protein: CASSPTRAYEQYF

D gene: -
clone size: -
J gene: TRBJ1-1
V gene: TRBV11-1
CDR3 DNA: TGTGCCAGCAGCTTAGAGGGTTGGACAGTGAACACTGAAGCTTTCTTT
CDR3 protein: CASSLEGWTVNTEAFF

D gene: -
clone size: -
J gene: TRBJ2-3
V gene: TRBV20-1
CDR3 DNA: TGCAGTGCTAGTCGTGGAGATACGCAGTATTTT
CDR3 protein: CSASRGDTQYF

D gene: -
clone size: -
J gene: TRBJ1-1
V gene: TRBV25-1
CDR3 DNA: TGTGCCAGCAGTACCCCACCCGAGAACACTGAAGCTTTCTTT
CDR3 protein: CASSTPPENTEAFF

D gene: -
clone size: -
J gene: TRBJ2-1
V gene: TRBV7-9
CDR3 DNA: TGTGCCAGCAGCCCGAGCCAAGAGCAGTTCTTC
CDR3 protein: CASSPSQEQFF

D gene: -
clone size: -
J gene: TRBJ1-2
V gene: TRBV6-6
CDR3 DNA: TGTGCCAGCAGTGCCACGGGCCGTACAGACTATGGCTACACCTTC
CDR3 protein: CASSATGRTDYGYTF

D gene: TRBD2
clone size: -
J gene: TRBJ2-7
V gene: TRBV7-9
CDR3 DNA: TGTGCCAGCAGCGCGGGGACTAGCGGGAGCTACGAGCAGTACTTC
CDR3 protein: CASSAGTSGSYEQYF

D gene: TRBD1
clone size: -
J gene: TRBJ1-5
V gene: TRBV19
CDR3 DNA: TGTGCCAGTAGCGCCCGGGACAGGGGAGGCGAGGAGCCCCAGCATTTT
CDR3 protein: CASSARDRGGEEPQHF

D gene: -
clone size: -
J gene: TRBJ2-3
V gene: TRBV29-1
CDR3 DNA: TGCAGCGTTGTGGGAAACACAGATACGCAGTATTTT
CDR3 protein: CSVVGNTDTQYF

D gene: TRBD2
clone size: -
J gene: TRBJ2-5
V gene: TRBV11-3
CDR3 DNA: TGTGCCAGCAGCTTAGCGGGGGGAGAGACCCAGTACTTC
CDR3 protein: CASSLAGGETQYF

D gene: -
clone size: -
J gene: TRBJ2-1
V gene: TRBV6-5
CDR3 DNA: TGTGCCAGCAGTTGGGGCGGGACAGCTTACAATGAGCAGTTCTTC
CDR3 protein: CASSWGGTAYNEQFF

D gene: -
clone size: once
J gene: TRBJ1-1
V gene: TRBV11-2
CDR3 DNA: TGTGCCAGCAGCCCGCGGGGCGGGGCGCGCATGAACACTGAAGCTTTCTTT
CDR3 protein: CASSPRGGARMNTEAFF

D gene: -
clone size: -
J gene: TRBJ2-1
V gene: TRBV6-1
CDR3 DNA: TGTGCCAGCAGTGAAGTTAGGCAGAACAATGAGCAGTTCTTC
CDR3 protein: CASSEVRQNNEQFF

D gene: -
clone size: once
J gene: TRBJ2-3
V gene: TRBV19
CDR3 DNA: TGTGCCAGTAGTCCCCAGGCGGGTGCAGATACGCAGTATTTT
CDR3 protein: CASSPQAGADTQYF

D gene: -
clone size: -
J gene: TRBJ1-3
V gene: TRBV7-8
CDR3 DNA: TGTGCCAGCAGCTTAGACGAATCGGCAGGTCGAAACACCATATATTTT
CDR3 protein: CASSLDESAGRNTIYF

D gene: -
clone size: -
J gene: TRBJ2-5
V gene: TRBV6-6
CDR3 DNA: TGTGCCAGCAGTGGGGGGCGGCAAGAGACCCAGTACTTC
CDR3 protein: CASSGGRQETQYF

D gene: -
clone size: -
J gene: TRBJ1-2
V gene: TRBV11-3
CDR3 DNA: TGTGCCAGCAGCGTAGTTACTGGGTCTCACTATGGCTACACCTTC
CDR3 protein: CASSVVTGSHYGYTF

D gene: TRBD2
clone size: -
J gene: TRBJ2-3
V gene: TRBV7-6
CDR3 DNA: TGTGCCAGCAGCCGAGCCCGGCTAGCGGATGAGGGTACGCAGTATTTT
CDR3 protein: CASSRARLADEGTQYF

D gene: -
clone size: -
J gene: TRBJ2-1
V gene: TRBV27
CDR3 DNA: TGTGCCAGCAGCAAGAATCGTGGGGATGAGCAGTTCTTC
CDR3 protein: CASSKNRGDEQFF

D gene: -
clone size: -
J gene: TRBJ1-5
V gene: TRBV28
CDR3 DNA: TGTGCCAGCAGCCCGGGTGGGAGCAATCAGCCCCAGCATTTT
CDR3 protein: CASSPGGSNQPQHF

D gene: -
clone size: once
J gene: TRBJ1-1
V gene: TRBV20-1
CDR3 DNA: TGCAGGGGCCGGGGGAACACTGAAGCTTTCTTT
CDR3 protein: CRGRGNTEAFF

D gene: -
clone size: -
J gene: TRBJ2-1
V gene: TRBV30
CDR3 DNA: TGTGCCTGGAGGTTACAGGGAAGGTACAATGAGCAGTTCTTC
CDR3 protein: CAWRLQGRYNEQFF

D gene: -
clone size: -
J gene: TRBJ2-5
V gene: TRBV15
CDR3 DNA: TGTGCCACTGGGCGTGGAGGCACGCAAGAGACCCAGTACTTC
CDR3 protein: CATGRGGTQETQYF

D gene: -
clone size: -
J gene: TRBJ1-5
V gene: TRBV15
CDR3 DNA: TGTGCCACCAGCAGAGATTTGGGCCAGCCCCAGCATTTT
CDR3 protein: CATSRDLGQPQHF

D gene: -
clone size: once
J gene: TRBJ2-7
V gene: TRBV11-2
CDR3 DNA: TGTGCCAGCAGCTTAACCCCCTTACTTAGCTCCTACGAGCAGTACTTC
CDR3 protein: CASSLTPLLSSYEQYF

D gene: -
clone size: -
J gene: TRBJ1-1
V gene: TRBV9
CDR3 DNA: TGTGCCAGCAGCGACCCCGTTTGGACCGGGCCTGAAGCTTTCTTT
CDR3 protein: CASSDPVWTGPEAFF

D gene: -
clone size: -
J gene: TRBJ2-3
V gene: TRBV2
CDR3 DNA: TGTGCCAGCAATGTCAAACGCACAGATACGCAGTATTTT
CDR3 protein: CASNVKRTDTQYF

D gene: TRBD1
clone size: -
J gene: TRBJ2-7
V gene: TRBV9
CDR3 DNA: TGTGCCAGCAGCGTTTCCGGGACAGGTTCCTACGAGCAGTACTTC
CDR3 protein: CASSVSGTGSYEQYF

D gene: TRBD1
clone size: -
J gene: TRBJ1-6
V gene: TRBV6-1
CDR3 DNA: TGTGCCAGCAATAGGGACAGGGAGAATTCACCCCTCCACTTT
CDR3 protein: CASNRDRENSPLHF

D gene: TRBD1
clone size: -
J gene: TRBJ2-2
V gene: TRBV12-5
CDR3 DNA: TGTGCTAGTGGTTTGGGGGACAGGATTCACACCGGGGAGCTGTTTTTT
CDR3 protein: CASGLGDRIHTGELFF

D gene: -
clone size: -
J gene: TRBJ2-3
V gene: TRBV7-7
CDR3 DNA: TGTGCTAGCAGCCGCTCCCAGGGCCTCACAGATACGCAGTATTTT
CDR3 protein: CASSRSQGLTDTQYF

D gene: -
clone size: once
J gene: TRBJ2-5
V gene: TRBV28
CDR3 DNA: TGTGCCAGCCTTGGGGGATTCCAAGAGACCCAGTACTTC
CDR3 protein: CASLGGFQETQYF

D gene: -
clone size: -
J gene: TRBJ2-6
V gene: TRBV2
CDR3 DNA: TGTGCCAGCACCAACGGAGTCTCTGGGGCCAACGTCCTGACTTTC
CDR3 protein: CASTNGVSGANVLTF

D gene: -
clone size: -
J gene: TRBJ2-7
V gene: TRBV21-1
CDR3 DNA: TGTGCCAGCAGCAAAGGGGTTAGCGGAGTCTACGAGCAGTACTTC
CDR3 protein: CASSKGVSGVYEQYF

D gene: TRBD2
clone size: few
J gene: TRBJ2-1
V gene: TRBV9
CDR3 DNA: TGTGCCAGCAGCGTAGGGTTCAGCGGGAGGAACTACAATGAGCAGTTCTTC
CDR3 protein: CASSVGFSGRNYNEQFF

D gene: TRBD1
clone size: -
J gene: TRBJ1-2
V gene: TRBV6-5
CDR3 DNA: TGTGCCAGCAGTTCCACCGGGACAGGGGGCGGTTGGGGCTACACCTTC
CDR3 protein: CASSSTGTGGGWGYTF

D gene: TRBD2
clone size: once
J gene: TRBJ2-5
V gene: TRBV7-9
CDR3 DNA: TGTGCCAGCAGCGCCACTAGCGCGGGAGAGACCCAGTACTTC
CDR3 protein: CASSATSAGETQYF

D gene: TRBD1
clone size: -
J gene: TRBJ1-1
V gene: TRBV5-4
CDR3 DNA: TGTGCCAGCAGCTTACGGACAGGGGAATGGTACACTGAAGCTTTCTTT
CDR3 protein: CASSLRTGEWYTEAFF

D gene: TRBD2
clone size: -
J gene: TRBJ2-3
V gene: TRBV19
CDR3 DNA: TGTGCCAGTAGTATAGGCGGGAGAAGTAGCACAGATACGCAGTATTTT
CDR3 protein: CASSIGGRSSTDTQYF

D gene: TRBD1
clone size: once
J gene: TRBJ1-6
V gene: TRBV18
CDR3 DNA: TGTGCCAGCTCACCACAGGACAGGGCCGCACCCCTCCACTTT
CDR3 protein: CASSPQDRAAPLHF

D gene: -
clone size: -
J gene: TRBJ2-7
V gene: TRBV7-2
CDR3 DNA: TGTGCCAGCAGCTCTACGTCGAGCCACCGGGCCGAGCAGTACTTC
CDR3 protein: CASSSTSSHRAEQYF

D gene: -
clone size: -
J gene: TRBJ2-7
V gene: TRBV7-8
CDR3 DNA: TGTGCCAGCAGCTTTACACGGACATCTTACGAGCAGTACTTC
CDR3 protein: CASSFTRTSYEQYF

D gene: -
clone size: -
J gene: TRBJ1-1
V gene: TRBV7-9
CDR3 DNA: TGTGCCAGCAGCTTAGGGCCCGGGACCTTGAACACTGAAGCTTTCTTT
CDR3 protein: CASSLGPGTLNTEAFF

D gene: -
clone size: -
J gene: TRBJ2-7
V gene: TRBV2
CDR3 DNA: TGTGCCAGCAACCTTGGGGGGTTGAAGGGTTACGAGCAGTACTTC
CDR3 protein: CASNLGGLKGYEQYF

D gene: -
clone size: -
J gene: TRBJ2-1
V gene: TRBV7-9
CDR3 DNA: TGTGCCAGCAGCTTTCTCGCTGTCCATGAGCAGTTCTTC
CDR3 protein: CASSFLAVHEQFF

D gene: TRBD1
clone size: -
J gene: TRBJ1-5
V gene: TRBV7-2
CDR3 DNA: TGTGCCAGCAGCTCGGGACAGTTGGGAAGCAATCAGCCCCAGCATTTT
CDR3 protein: CASSSGQLGSNQPQHF

D gene: TRBD2
clone size: once
J gene: TRBJ2-3
V gene: TRBV6-6
CDR3 DNA: TGTGCCAGCACCTATAGCGGGAGGGGCACAGATACGCAGTATTTT
CDR3 protein: CASTYSGRGTDTQYF

D gene: -
clone size: -
J gene: TRBJ1-6
V gene: TRBV5-4
CDR3 DNA: TGTGCCAGCAGCTTGATGGATTTTAATTCACCCCTCCACTTT
CDR3 protein: CASSLMDFNSPLHF

D gene: TRBD2
clone size: -
J gene: TRBJ2-3
V gene: TRBV7-2
CDR3 DNA: TGTGCCAGCAGCTTAGACGGGAGGCGGGTCACAGATACGCAGTATTTT
CDR3 protein: CASSLDGRRVTDTQYF

D gene: -
clone size: -
J gene: TRBJ1-5
V gene: TRBV6-1
CDR3 DNA: TGTGCCAGCAGTGAAAGCCAGCCCCAGCATTTT
CDR3 protein: CASSESQPQHF

D gene: TRBD1
clone size: -
J gene: TRBJ2-3
V gene: TRBV19
CDR3 DNA: TGTGCCAGTCCCCCTCGGGACAGGGGTAGTGATTTT
CDR3 protein: CASPPRDRGSDF

D gene: TRBD2
clone size: -
J gene: TRBJ2-1
V gene: TRBV5-6
CDR3 DNA: TGTGCCAGCAGCCTTAAGACTAGCGGGTACAATGAGCAGTTCTTC
CDR3 protein: CASSLKTSGYNEQFF

D gene: -
clone size: -
J gene: TRBJ2-3
V gene: TRBV5-4
CDR3 DNA: TGTGCCAGCAGCTTGGTTCGGGGGGCCACAGATACGCAGTATTTT
CDR3 protein: CASSLVRGATDTQYF